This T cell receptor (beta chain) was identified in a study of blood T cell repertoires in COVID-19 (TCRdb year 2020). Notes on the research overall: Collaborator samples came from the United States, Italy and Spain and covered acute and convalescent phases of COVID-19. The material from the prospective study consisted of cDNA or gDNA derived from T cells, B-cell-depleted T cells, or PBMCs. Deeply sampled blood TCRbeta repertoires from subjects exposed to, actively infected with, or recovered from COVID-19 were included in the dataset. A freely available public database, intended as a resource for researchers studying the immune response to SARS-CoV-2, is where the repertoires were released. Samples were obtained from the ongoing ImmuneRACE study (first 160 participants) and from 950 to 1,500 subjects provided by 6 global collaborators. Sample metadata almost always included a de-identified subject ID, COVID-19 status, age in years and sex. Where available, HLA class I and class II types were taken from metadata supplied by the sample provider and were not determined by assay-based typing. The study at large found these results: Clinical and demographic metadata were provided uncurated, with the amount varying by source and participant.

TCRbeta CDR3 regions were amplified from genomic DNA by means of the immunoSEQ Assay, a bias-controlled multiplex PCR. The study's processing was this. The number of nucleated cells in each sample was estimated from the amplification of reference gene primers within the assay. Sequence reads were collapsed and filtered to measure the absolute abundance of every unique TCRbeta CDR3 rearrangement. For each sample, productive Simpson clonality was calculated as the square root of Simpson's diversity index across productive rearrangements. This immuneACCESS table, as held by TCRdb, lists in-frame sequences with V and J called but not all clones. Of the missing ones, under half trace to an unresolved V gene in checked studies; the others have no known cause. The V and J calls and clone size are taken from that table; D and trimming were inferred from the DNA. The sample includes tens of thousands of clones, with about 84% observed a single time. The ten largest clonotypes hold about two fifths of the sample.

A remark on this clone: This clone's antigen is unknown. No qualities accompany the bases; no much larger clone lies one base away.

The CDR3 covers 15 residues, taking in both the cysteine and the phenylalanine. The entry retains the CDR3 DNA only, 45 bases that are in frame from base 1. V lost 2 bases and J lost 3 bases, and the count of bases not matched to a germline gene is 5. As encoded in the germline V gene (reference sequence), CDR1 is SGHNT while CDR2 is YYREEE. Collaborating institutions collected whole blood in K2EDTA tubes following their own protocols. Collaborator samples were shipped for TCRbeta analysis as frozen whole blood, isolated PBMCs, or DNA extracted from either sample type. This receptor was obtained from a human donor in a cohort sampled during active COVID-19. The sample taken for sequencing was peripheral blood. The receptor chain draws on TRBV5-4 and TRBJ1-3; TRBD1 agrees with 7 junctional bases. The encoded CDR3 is CASSLGGAVGNTIYF. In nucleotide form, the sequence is TGTGCCAGCAGCTTAGGGGGCGCGGTTGGAAACACCATATATTTT.